Sequencing of this TCR beta chain was carried out in a study of cytotoxic CD8 clonotypes in ibrutinib-treated CLL. Study-wide context: The subjects consisted of 11 relapsed/refractory and around 15 treatment-naive individuals, with about 17 IGHV unmutated. With a range of 6 to 36, the median treatment time before response samples were taken was under 15 months.

Trimming left V 0 bases short and J 8 bases short, with 16 bases between. This CDR3 contains 15 residues. CDR1 and CDR2 from the germline V gene are MNHEY and SMNVEV (reference sequence). The intended depth for sequencing was 1 in 200,000 to 1 in 1 million T cells. The method was immunoSEQ multiplex PCR; TCRdb's version includes in-frame clones alone and lacks a portion of them. The sample consists of approximately 100,000 clones, around 80% of them appearing once. Study results and caveats: In comparison with age-matched healthy donors, baseline clonality was higher and tracked circulating CD8+ T-cell counts.

Concerning this clone: Its antigen remains unknown.

The receptor was derived from a human donor with chronic lymphocytic leukemia. The V and J genes are TRBV27 and TRBJ1-2, with D possibly being TRBD1 (5 bases). Material: PBMCs, obtained after 12 months of ibrutinib treatment. CDR3 amino acids: CASSLSPAGRGGYTF. CDR3 nucleotide sequence: TGTGCCAGCAGTTTATCTCCGGCCGGGCGGGGCGGCTACACCTTC.